This TCR beta chain stems from a study of blood T cell repertoires in COVID-19. The overall study: COVID-19 samples collected from the United States, Italy and Spain covered acute and convalescent phases.

This CDR3 region has 14 residues. Germline CDR1 reads LNHNV; CDR2 reads YYDKDF (reference sequence). The V end lost 4 bases, the J end lost 4 bases, and 13 bases lay between the germline ends. Sequencing used immunoSEQ multiplex PCR; TCRdb keeps in-frame clones, though not all of them. The data hold over 10,000 clones, with roughly 70% observed a single time. Patients from Seattle were sampled longitudinally, starting during active infection. This TCR was recovered from a man aged 55 to 69 with COVID-19, enrolled during active disease. Material for sequencing was peripheral blood. This chain joins TRBV15 and TRBJ1-2; no clear D. CDR3 sequence: CATSISPQSYGYTF. Written as DNA, the CDR3 is TGTGCCACCAGCATATCCCCACAGAGCTATGGCTACACCTTC.